This TCR beta chain was observed in a study of T-cell memory formation after mild COVID-19. Notes on the study in general: Certain responding clones were present in pre-infection memory, suggesting participation of cross-reactive memory.

Via MiXCR, TCRdb re-called the 5' RACE reads, giving one row per CDR3 protein. The sample holds 340,000 or so distinct CDR3 sequences; 13% are singletons and the top ten take about a fifth. Trimming stripped 3 bases from V and 4 bases from J, with 10 bases between. CDR1 is SGDLS and CDR2 is YYNGEE in the germline V gene. CDR3 length: 13 amino acids. There are a few counts of this clonotype. No antigen is known for it. The receptor's source is a man aged 18 to 30 who had mild COVID-19 (a few samples of this study predate the infection). Cell type and time point are not known. The chain joins TRBV9 to TRBJ1-2; D unresolved. Sample: PBMCs or a T cell subset sorted from them (not recorded which). CDR3 sequence reads: CASSGTAVYGYTF. As DNA, the CDR3 is TGTGCCAGCAGCGGAACGGCGGTCTATGGCTACACCTTC.